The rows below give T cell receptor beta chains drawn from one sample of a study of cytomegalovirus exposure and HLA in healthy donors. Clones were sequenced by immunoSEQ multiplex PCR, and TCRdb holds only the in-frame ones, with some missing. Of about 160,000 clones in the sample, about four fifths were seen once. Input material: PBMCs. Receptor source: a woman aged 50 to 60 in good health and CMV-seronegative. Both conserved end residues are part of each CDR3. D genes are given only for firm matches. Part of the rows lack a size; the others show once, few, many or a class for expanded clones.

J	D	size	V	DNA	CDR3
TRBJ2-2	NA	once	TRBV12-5	TGTGCTAGTGGTTTCTCTGTGGGGCAACAGAACACCGGGGAGCTGTTTTTT	CASGFSVGQQNTGELFF
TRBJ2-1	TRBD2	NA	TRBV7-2	TGTGCCAGCAGCCCGGGTGGGAGCGGGGGGGTAAGTAATGAGCAGTTCTTC	CASSPGGSGGVSNEQFF
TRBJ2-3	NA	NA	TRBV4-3	TGCGCCGGAGAGCAGTTTAAATGGCCCACAGATACGCAGTATTTT	CAGEQFKWPTDTQYF
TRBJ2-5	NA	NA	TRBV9	TGTGCCAGCAGCGTAGCAGGGGCAGGAGAGACCCAGTACTTC	CASSVAGAGETQYF
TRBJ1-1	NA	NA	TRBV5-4	TGTGCCAGCAGCTTGTTCCAGGGGAGTACTGAAGCTTTCTTT	CASSLFQGSTEAFF
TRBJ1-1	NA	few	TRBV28	TGTGCCAGCTCCACTAACACTGAAGCTTTCTTT	CASSTNTEAFF
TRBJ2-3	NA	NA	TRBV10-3	TGTGCCATCAGTGCGGGACTTGCGAGCACAGATACGCAGTATTTT	CAISAGLASTDTQYF
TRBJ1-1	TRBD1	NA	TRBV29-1	TGCAGCGTTGTGGGACAGGGGGTAGGGACTGAAGCTTTCTTT	CSVVGQGVGTEAFF
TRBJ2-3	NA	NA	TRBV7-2	TGTGCCAGCAGCTTAGAGGGAGGGGGGGTCACAGATACGCAGTATTTT	CASSLEGGGVTDTQYF
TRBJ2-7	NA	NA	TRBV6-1	TGTGCCAGCAGTGAAATTGGTGAGACCTACGAGCAGTACTTC	CASSEIGETYEQYF
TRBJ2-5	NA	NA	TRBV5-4	TGTGCCAGCAGCTTGGCCGTGGGGGGGGGCCTCGAGACCCAGTACTTC	CASSLAVGGGLETQYF
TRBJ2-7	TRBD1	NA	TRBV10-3	TGTGCCATCAGTGACCGGGGACAGGGACACTACGAGCAGTACTTC	CAISDRGQGHYEQYF
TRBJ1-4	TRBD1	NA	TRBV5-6	TGTGCCAGCAGTTTGAGGGGGCGGTTTGGTGAAAAACTGTTTTTT	CASSLRGRFGEKLFF
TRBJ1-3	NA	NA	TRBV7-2	TGTGCCAGCAGCTTAACAGGGCAGACCTCTGGAAACACCATATATTTT	CASSLTGQTSGNTIYF
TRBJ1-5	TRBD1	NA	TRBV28	TGTGCCAGCAGAACACAGGGGAAGCCACGGCCCCAGCATTTT	CASRTQGKPRPQHF
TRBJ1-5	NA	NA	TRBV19	TGTGCCAGTATCCTGATGGCGGGTAGCAATCAGCCCCAGCATTTT	CASILMAGSNQPQHF
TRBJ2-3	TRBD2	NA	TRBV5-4	TGTGCCAGCAGCTTAGGCGGGACTAGCGGGAAATTATCAGATACGCAGTATTTT	CASSLGGTSGKLSDTQYF
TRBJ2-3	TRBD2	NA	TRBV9	TGTGCCAGCAGTAACGGTAGCGGGAGACTCACAGATACGCAGTATTTT	CASSNGSGRLTDTQYF
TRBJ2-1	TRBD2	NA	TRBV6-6	TGTGCCAGCAGTGGGACTAGCGGGGGTAATGAGCAGTTCTTC	CASSGTSGGNEQFF
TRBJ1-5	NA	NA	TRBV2	TGTGCCAGCAACTCTGGAGGTCCGCCCCAGCATTTT	CASNSGGPPQHF
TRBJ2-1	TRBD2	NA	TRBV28	TGTGCCAGCAGAATCACTAGCGGGAGGGAGGTTGAGCAGTTCTTC	CASRITSGREVEQFF
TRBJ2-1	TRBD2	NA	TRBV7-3	TGTGCCAGCAGCTTCACGACGACTAGCGGGGGGGGGAATGAGCAGTTCTTC	CASSFTTTSGGGNEQFF
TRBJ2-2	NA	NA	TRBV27	TGTGCCAGCAGTTTAGGACAGAACACCGGGGAGCTGTTTTTT	CASSLGQNTGELFF
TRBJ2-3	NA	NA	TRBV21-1	TGTGCCAGGCGAGGGCGGGGCGTAGAGCAGTATTTT	CARRGRGVEQYF
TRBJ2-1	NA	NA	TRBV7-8	TGTGCCAGCAGCCTGGGGTCTAGCGTGGGGGGTGGTGAGCAGTTCTTC	CASSLGSSVGGGEQFF
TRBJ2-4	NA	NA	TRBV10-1	TGCGCCAGCAGTGAAAGGCTAGGGGACATTCAGTACTTC	CASSERLGDIQYF
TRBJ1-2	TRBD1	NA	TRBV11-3	TGTGCCAGCAGCTCACAGGGGGCTTTTTCGAACTATGGCTACACCTTC	CASSSQGAFSNYGYTF
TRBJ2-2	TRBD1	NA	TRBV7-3	TGTGCCAGCAGCTCGGGACAGGGAGGTCGGGGCACCGGGGAGCTGTTTTTT	CASSSGQGGRGTGELFF
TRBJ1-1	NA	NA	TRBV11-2	TGTGCCAGCAGCCCGACGGGAGGCACTGAAGCTTTCTTT	CASSPTGGTEAFF
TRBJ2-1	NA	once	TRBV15	TGTGCCACCAGTGGATCGGGCTACAATGAGCAGTTCTTC	CATSGSGYNEQFF
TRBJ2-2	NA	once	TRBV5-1	TGCGCCAGCAGCTTGGCCGTTGGGCAGGCCGCCACCGGGGAGCTGTTTTTT	CASSLAVGQAATGELFF
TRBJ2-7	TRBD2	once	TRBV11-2	TGTGCCAGCAGCTCCGGACTAGCGAGCCTCTCCTACGAGCAGTACTTC	CASSSGLASLSYEQYF
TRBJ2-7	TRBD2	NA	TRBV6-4	TGTGCCAGCAGTAGGGCAGCCGGGGAGGGCCTGAACGAGCAGTACTTC	CASSRAAGEGLNEQYF
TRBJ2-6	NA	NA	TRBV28	TGTGCCAGCACCACAACCTCTGGGGCCAACGTCCTGACTTTC	CASTTTSGANVLTF
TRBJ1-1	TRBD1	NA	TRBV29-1	TGCAGCGTTGACGGGACAGTGAACACTGAAGCTTTCTTT	CSVDGTVNTEAFF
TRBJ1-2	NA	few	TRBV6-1	TGTGCCACCTCCCTGGCATTGTCTGGCTACACCTTC	CATSLALSGYTF
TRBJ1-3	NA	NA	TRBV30	TGTGCCTGGAGAATCAACTCTGGAAACACCATATATTTT	CAWRINSGNTIYF
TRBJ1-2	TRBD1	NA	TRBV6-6	TGTGCCAGCAGGCGAGGGACAGACTACTATGGCTACACCTTC	CASRRGTDYYGYTF
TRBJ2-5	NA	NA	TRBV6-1	TGTGCCAGCAGTGAACAGGGCCAAGAGACCCAGTACTTC	CASSEQGQETQYF
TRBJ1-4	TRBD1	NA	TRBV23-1	TGCGCCAGCAGTCAACCGGGACAGTACGAAAAACTGTTTTTT	CASSQPGQYEKLFF
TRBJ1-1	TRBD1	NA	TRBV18	TGTGCCAGCGCCCGACAGGGGGCCACTGAAGCTTTCTTT	CASARQGATEAFF
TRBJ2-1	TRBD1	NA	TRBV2	TGTGCCAGCAGTGGGACAGGGGGCTACAATGAGCAGTTCTTC	CASSGTGGYNEQFF
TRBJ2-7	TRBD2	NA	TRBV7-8	TGTGCCAGCAGCCCTTGGACTAGCGGGAGGGCAAGTGAGCAGTACTTC	CASSPWTSGRASEQYF
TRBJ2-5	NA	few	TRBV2	TGTGCCAGCACGAGAGGGGGGGCAGAGACCCAGTACTTC	CASTRGGAETQYF
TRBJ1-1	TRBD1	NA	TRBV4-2	TGTGCCAGCAGTCCGGGACAGGGGGCTGAAGCTTTCTTT	CASSPGQGAEAFF
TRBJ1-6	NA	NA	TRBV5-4	TGTGCCAGCAGCTTGTCTGGGGGCGATTCACCCCTCCACTTT	CASSLSGGDSPLHF
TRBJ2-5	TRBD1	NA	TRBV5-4	TGTGCCAGCAGCTTGGGACAGGGGAGTGAGACCCAGTACTTC	CASSLGQGSETQYF
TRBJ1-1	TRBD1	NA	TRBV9	TGTGCCAGCAGCCCTCCGGGACAGGTCGCGAGGAACACTGAAGCTTTCTTT	CASSPPGQVARNTEAFF